This T cell receptor beta chain is from a study of memory CD4+ T cells and cytomegalovirus serostatus. The overall study: Healthy Belgian adult donors included roughly nine CMV-positive and 24 CMV-negative people. The study, taken as a whole, reports: Suggested: most of the CMV-linked TCR signature lies in CD4+ memory cells.

The protocol was immunoSEQ multiplex PCR, while the TCRdb copy is restricted to in-frame clones and leaves out a portion. The repertoire has under 80,000 clones, approximately 78% of them found once; the top ten carry approximately 0.92%. This clone showed up just once. Its specificity is not known. Single viable CD3+CD4+CD8-CD45RO+ cells were sorted as the memory CD4+ T cells. Sequenced sample: memory CD4+ T cells from blood. This TCR derives from an adult in good health and CMV-seronegative.

CDR3 nucleotides: TGCGCCAGAAGGAACACTGAAGCTTTCTTT. Its translation: CARRNTEAFF. The V and J genes are TRBV10-1 and TRBJ1-1; D remains ambiguous. The germline gives CDR1 WNHNN, CDR2 SYGVQD (reference sequence). This CDR3 is built from 10 residues. Trimming removed 9 bases at V and 1 base at J, with 3 bases between.